A selection of T cell receptor beta chains follows, all from one sample in a study of response to subunit inactivated influenza vaccine. Using its own MiXCR run on the RT-PCR reads, TCRdb lists one record per CDR3 protein. The table shows 800,000 or so distinct CDR3 sequences, with 21% occurring only once. Sequences were derived from PBMCs from blood, sampled 5 days after vaccination. The receptors shown here come from a man aged 45-65 years who received an inactivated influenza vaccine. CDR3s include the opening cysteine and the closing phenylalanine or tryptophan. Each record gives: J gene, clone size, V gene, D gene, CDR3 length, CDR3 DNA, CDR3 protein. A D gene is named only where the DNA matches it firmly. Clone size appears in some rows only: once, few, many, or a class for an expanded clone.

>TRBJ2-1|NA|TRBV20-1|TRBD2|14
TGCAGTGCGAGGACTAGTTGGGTCTACAATGAGCAGTTCTTC
CSARTSWVYNEQFF
>TRBJ2-5|few|TRBV12-3/TRBV12-4|TRBD2|13
TGTGCCAGCGTCGGGGGGAGTGGTGAGACCCAGTACTTC
CASVGGSGETQYF
>TRBJ2-1|NA|TRBV13|NA|15
TGTGCCAGCAGCTCGACAGACCTCTCCTACAATGAGCAGTTCTTC
CASSSTDLSYNEQFF
>TRBJ1-2|NA|TRBV5-6|NA|11
TGTGCCAGCAGCTTGGTGGCGGGGGTGACCTTC
CASSLVAGVTF
>TRBJ2-2|few|TRBV10-3|NA|16
TGTGCCATCAGTGAGTCTGACGCGCGGTCCACCGGGGAGCTGTTTTTT
CAISESDARSTGELFF
>TRBJ2-5|NA|TRBV20-1|TRBD1|17
TGCAGTCCTAGAGATCCTCTGTCAGGGGGTTTGGGAGAGACCCAGTACTTC
CSPRDPLSGGLGETQYF
>TRBJ2-3|NA|TRBV10-3|NA|14
TGTGCCACCCGACAGGTTTCGAATACAGATACGCAGTATTTT
CATRQVSNTDTQYF
>TRBJ1-5|NA|TRBV6-2/TRBV6-3|NA|15
TGTGCCAGCAGTCGACTACAGGTTCCCAATCAGCCCCAGCATTTT
CASSRLQVPNQPQHF
>TRBJ1-5|few|TRBV12-3/TRBV12-4|NA|14
TGTGCCAGCAGCCTACAGCAATACAATCAGCCCCAGCATTTT
CASSLQQYNQPQHF
>TRBJ1-2|few|TRBV13|NA|14
TGTGCCAGCAGCGGATACAGGGATCACTATGGCTACACCTTC
CASSGYRDHYGYTF
>TRBJ2-5|NA|TRBV20-1|TRBD2|15
TGCAGTGCGCTAACTAGCGGGGGGATCCAAGAGACCCAGTACTTC
CSALTSGGIQETQYF
>TRBJ2-7|once|TRBV6-1|NA|13
TGTGCCACCAAGACAGGCGTCTCCTACGAGCAGTACTTC
CATKTGVSYEQYF
>TRBJ1-1|few|TRBV20-1|NA|14
TGCAGTGCTAGAGCGACAGGCCCGAACACTGAAGCTTTCTTT
CSARATGPNTEAFF
>TRBJ1-5|few|TRBV12-3/TRBV12-4|TRBD1|15
TGTGCCAGCAGCTCGGACAGGGCCCTCAATCAGCCCCAGCATTTT
CASSSDRALNQPQHF
>TRBJ2-5|NA|TRBV24-1|TRBD1|16
TGTGCCACCAGTGACCTACCACAGGGGAAGGCGGAGACCCAGTACTTC
CATSDLPQGKAETQYF
>TRBJ2-1|NA|TRBV6-2/TRBV6-3|NA|18
TGTGCCAGCAGTTCCGCATTGAGCGGACCCCAGCGTTACAATGAGCAGTTCTTC
CASSSALSGPQRYNEQFF
>TRBJ1-5|NA|TRBV20-1|NA|15
TGCAGTGCTAGAAGGGCATACTATAGCAATCAGCCCCAGCATTTT
CSARRAYYSNQPQHF
>TRBJ2-3|NA|TRBV9|TRBD1|19
TGTGCCAGCAGCGTAGGGGGACAGGGGAGGTGGGAAAACACAGATACGCAGTATTTT
CASSVGGQGRWENTDTQYF
>TRBJ1-2|NA|TRBV4-3|NA|12
TGCGCCAGCAGCCATGGGGACACCGGCTACACCTTC
CASSHGDTGYTF
>TRBJ1-3|NA|TRBV5-5|NA|17
TGTGCCAGCAGCCCCAACCCAGGACGGGATTCTGGAAACACCATATATTTT
CASSPNPGRDSGNTIYF
>TRBJ2-2|few|TRBV7-2|TRBD2|14
TGTGCCAGCAGCCCGGGACTAGAGTCCGGGGAGCTGTTTTTT
CASSPGLESGELFF
>TRBJ1-1|few|TRBV7-9|NA|13
TGTGCCAGCAGCGAGGAAGGAATTACTGAAGCTTTCTTT
CASSEEGITEAFF